The clone carrying this T cell receptor (beta chain) was seen more than once but under ten times. Antigen unknown. Isolation per sample recovered at least 7 million PBMCs. A J-beta primer mix and a sample-barcoded 5' primer were used in a second PCR of about 6 to 12 cycles. TCRdb redid the calling of the 5' RACE reads with MiXCR, one entry per CDR3 protein. This table holds 650,000 to 800,000 distinct CDR3 sequences, approximately 48% found once. This entry is derived from a study of blood T cells in healthy people across ages. Study-level background: Researchers report that template switching captured about one barcoded beta molecule per two T cells. Findings of the study overall: Unsorted PBMC material precluded a definitive naive versus antigen-experienced comparison.

The germline CDR1 and CDR2 sequences are SGHTA and FQGNSA. V lost 6 bases and J lost 0, with 10 bases in between. The CDR3 loop spans 14 amino acids. This receptor was identified in a man aged 60-69 years in good health. Sequencing input: blood. This chain links TRBV7-2 with TRBJ2-3; no clear D gene. The CDR3 region has the DNA TGTGCCAGCAGGCCGACACCTAGCACAGATACGCAGTATTTT. Residues: CASRPTPSTDTQYF.